The rows below give T cell receptor beta chains drawn from one sample of a study of read filtering for tumor transcriptome and immune sequencing. One entry per CDR3 protein, called by TCRdb with MiXCR from the reads. The repertoire holds over 90,000 distinct CDR3 sequences, with 20% to 25% as singletons. Specimen: a population of CD138-negative cells sorted from bone marrow. The receptors originated from a donor at least 40 years old with multiple myeloma. CDR3s include the opening cysteine and the closing phenylalanine or tryptophan. A D gene is named only where the DNA matches it firmly. A row's size may be missing; if present it is once, few, many or a size class.

d_call: NA
j_call: TRBJ2-1
clone_size: many
v_call: TRBV11-3
cdr3_aa: CASSSLGGEQFF

d_call: NA
j_call: TRBJ1-5
clone_size: NA
v_call: TRBV19
cdr3_aa: CATRGAGRPQHF

d_call: NA
j_call: TRBJ2-6
clone_size: many
v_call: TRBV27
cdr3_aa: CASSLNGAGANVLTF

d_call: TRBD1
j_call: TRBJ2-3
clone_size: many
v_call: TRBV7-9
cdr3_aa: CASSLRRGLQDTQYF

d_call: NA
j_call: TRBJ2-1
clone_size: NA
v_call: TRBV5-1
cdr3_aa: CASSLEHGTYNAQFF

d_call: NA
j_call: TRBJ2-5
clone_size: many
v_call: TRBV5-1
cdr3_aa: CASSRIGAGETQYF

d_call: NA
j_call: TRBJ2-3
clone_size: many
v_call: TRBV9
cdr3_aa: CASSGGGAFTDTQYF

d_call: TRBD2
j_call: TRBJ2-3
clone_size: many
v_call: TRBV29-1
cdr3_aa: CSVRGGSTDTQYF

d_call: TRBD2
j_call: TRBJ2-3
clone_size: few
v_call: TRBV7-2
cdr3_aa: CASSLRGSGVKDTQYF

d_call: NA
j_call: TRBJ2-3
clone_size: many
v_call: TRBV7-9
cdr3_aa: CASSLGADTQYF

d_call: NA
j_call: TRBJ1-5
clone_size: NA
v_call: TRBV11-2
cdr3_aa: CASSPGSQRPQHF

d_call: TRBD2
j_call: TRBJ2-7
clone_size: many
v_call: TRBV7-9
cdr3_aa: CASSSTLAGHLSYEQYF

d_call: NA
j_call: TRBJ2-6
clone_size: many
v_call: TRBV11-2
cdr3_aa: CASSPTSSGANVLTF

d_call: NA
j_call: TRBJ2-5
clone_size: NA
v_call: TRBV28
cdr3_aa: CATQEVGPVETQYF

d_call: NA
j_call: TRBJ2-2
clone_size: many
v_call: TRBV9
cdr3_aa: CASSDGRHTGELFF

d_call: TRBD1
j_call: TRBJ1-1
clone_size: many
v_call: TRBV7-9
cdr3_aa: CASSPRGGSAEAFF

d_call: NA
j_call: TRBJ1-5
clone_size: NA
v_call: TRBV11-2
cdr3_aa: CASSLDGGGGSNQPQHF

d_call: NA
j_call: TRBJ1-5
clone_size: medium-sized
v_call: TRBV27
cdr3_aa: CASSLAGHNQPQHF

d_call: TRBD1
j_call: TRBJ2-4
clone_size: NA
v_call: TRBV3-1
cdr3_aa: CASGQAPGDRVQYF

d_call: TRBD1
j_call: TRBJ2-5
clone_size: many
v_call: TRBV6-5
cdr3_aa: CASSQGDVMETQYF

d_call: NA
j_call: TRBJ2-7
clone_size: many
v_call: TRBV3-1
cdr3_aa: CASSQENRKQYF

d_call: TRBD1
j_call: TRBJ2-3
clone_size: few
v_call: TRBV2
cdr3_aa: CASNRGRGDTQYF

d_call: NA
j_call: TRBJ1-3
clone_size: many
v_call: TRBV5-1
cdr3_aa: CASSLALWDSGNTIYF

d_call: TRBD2
j_call: TRBJ2-1
clone_size: many
v_call: TRBV28
cdr3_aa: CASSLRGLAGVSNEQFF

d_call: NA
j_call: TRBJ1-5
clone_size: NA
v_call: TRBV7-2
cdr3_aa: CASSRGFGQPQHF

d_call: NA
j_call: TRBJ1-5
clone_size: NA
v_call: TRBV12-3/TRBV12-4
cdr3_aa: CASSLMGNQPQHF

d_call: TRBD1
j_call: TRBJ2-5
clone_size: many
v_call: TRBV14
cdr3_aa: CASSQRGQGQETQYF

d_call: TRBD1
j_call: TRBJ2-7
clone_size: NA
v_call: TRBV5-1
cdr3_aa: CASSSATQQGVRTYEQYF

d_call: NA
j_call: TRBJ2-7
clone_size: many
v_call: TRBV6-2/TRBV6-3
cdr3_aa: CASTDRTPGEQYF

d_call: TRBD1
j_call: TRBJ2-1
clone_size: many
v_call: TRBV6-1
cdr3_aa: CASGDRGFYNEQFF

d_call: NA
j_call: TRBJ2-5
clone_size: many
v_call: TRBV18
cdr3_aa: CASSGTEQETQYF

d_call: TRBD1
j_call: TRBJ1-2
clone_size: NA
v_call: TRBV5-1
cdr3_aa: CASSDGPGGYGHTF

d_call: NA
j_call: TRBJ1-1
clone_size: NA
v_call: TRBV6-4
cdr3_aa: CASNDSSVGTEAFF

d_call: NA
j_call: TRBJ2-3
clone_size: NA
v_call: TRBV2
cdr3_aa: CASSRLPRTDTRYF

d_call: TRBD1
j_call: TRBJ2-2
clone_size: many
v_call: TRBV28
cdr3_aa: CASFPGQGRELFF

d_call: NA
j_call: TRBJ2-2
clone_size: many
v_call: TRBV5-1
cdr3_aa: CASSLIPTGELFF

d_call: NA
j_call: TRBJ2-2
clone_size: many
v_call: TRBV19
cdr3_aa: CASKRIGGTGELFF

d_call: NA
j_call: TRBJ2-4
clone_size: NA
v_call: TRBV20-1
cdr3_aa: CSAILKYLASKNIQYF

d_call: NA
j_call: TRBJ2-3
clone_size: many
v_call: TRBV28
cdr3_aa: CASPIRGGKKKKSTDTQYF

d_call: NA
j_call: TRBJ2-3
clone_size: many
v_call: TRBV6-1
cdr3_aa: CASSVTKSTQYF

d_call: TRBD2
j_call: TRBJ2-2
clone_size: NA
v_call: TRBV6-4
cdr3_aa: CASSEAGGVIGELFF